Sequencing of this TCR beta chain was carried out in a study of blood T cells in healthy people across ages. Per the germline V gene, CDR1 is LGHDT and CDR2 is YNNKEL (reference sequence). This CDR3 has 16 amino acids. Trimming at V came to 4 bases and at J to 0 bases, leaving 4 bases not matched to a gene. Many counts were recorded for this clonotype. The study isolated at least 6.5 million PBMCs from each sample. The second PCR ran roughly 6 to 11 cycles with a sample-barcoded 5' primer and J-beta primers. TCRdb fed the 5' RACE reads into MiXCR, producing one record per CDR3 protein. The sample holds about 800,000 distinct CDR3 sequences, around 25% seen once. In addition, the sample was reused for a study of T cells of mothers and their children. That work adds: Donation involved a few healthy Caucasian mothers and the six children that they had.

The rearrangement links TRBV3-1 to TRBJ1-1, with TRBD1 identical over 11 bases. This clonotype was sampled from a boy younger than 18 in good health. Sequencing was performed on blood. This CDR3 is CASSPGQGALNTEAFF. The CDR3 DNA follows: TGTGCCAGCAGCCCCGGACAGGGGGCGCTGAACACTGAAGCTTTCTTT.